This is a list of T cell receptor beta chains from one sample in a study of OX40 agonist ivuxolimab in advanced cancers. Using immunoSEQ multiplex PCR, the repertoire was profiled, and TCRdb retains in-frame clones only, with some absent. The table records roughly 92,000 clones, more than 90% of them present only once. The sequenced sample was CD4+ or CD8+ T cells sorted from blood, obtained in a trial of the OX40 agonist ivuxolimab. The receptors were sampled from an adult with an advanced solid tumor such as melanoma, head and neck, liver or kidney cancer. Each CDR3 is given with its conserved first and last residue. The order of the fields is CDR3 protein, CDR3 DNA, J gene, clone size, D gene, V gene. A D gene is named only where the DNA matches it firmly. Clone size is given for some rows only: seen once, a few or many times, or a class if the clone is expanded.

CDR3 protein: CASSRGTYNEQFF; CDR3 DNA: TGTGCCAGCAGCAGGGGCACTTACAATGAGCAGTTCTTC; J gene: TRBJ2-1; clone size: NA; D gene: NA; V gene: TRBV27
CDR3 protein: CASSVYRGKNIQYF; CDR3 DNA: TGCGCCAGCAGTGTGTATCGGGGCAAAAACATTCAGTACTTC; J gene: TRBJ2-4; clone size: NA; D gene: NA; V gene: TRBV23-1
CDR3 protein: CASTTPTPGAKETQYF; CDR3 DNA: TGCGCCAGCACTACCCCTACCCCCGGGGCTAAAGAGACCCAGTACTTC; J gene: TRBJ2-5; clone size: NA; D gene: NA; V gene: TRBV10-2
CDR3 protein: CASSQDLTSGSTDTQYF; CDR3 DNA: TGTGCCAGCAGCCAAGACCTGACTAGCGGCAGCACAGATACGCAGTATTTT; J gene: TRBJ2-3; clone size: NA; D gene: TRBD2; V gene: TRBV14
CDR3 protein: CASSLGSPNEQFF; CDR3 DNA: TGTGCCAGCAGCTTGGGTAGTCCCAATGAGCAGTTCTTC; J gene: TRBJ2-1; clone size: NA; D gene: NA; V gene: TRBV5-6
CDR3 protein: CASSIPGSQPQHF; CDR3 DNA: TGTGCCAGTAGTATCCCAGGGAGCCAGCCCCAGCATTTT; J gene: TRBJ1-5; clone size: few; D gene: NA; V gene: TRBV19
CDR3 protein: CASSPNLDTEAFF; CDR3 DNA: TGCGCCAGCAGCCCCAACTTGGACACTGAAGCTTTCTTT; J gene: TRBJ1-1; clone size: NA; D gene: NA; V gene: TRBV4-1
CDR3 protein: CASSPPGGEAFF; CDR3 DNA: TGTGCCAGCTCACCCCCGGGGGGTGAAGCTTTCTTT; J gene: TRBJ1-1; clone size: NA; D gene: NA; V gene: TRBV18
CDR3 protein: CASSFGGVYNEQFF; CDR3 DNA: TGTGCCAGCAGCTTCGGGGGGGTTTACAATGAGCAGTTCTTC; J gene: TRBJ2-1; clone size: NA; D gene: TRBD2; V gene: TRBV7-2
CDR3 protein: CASSLGQVGYYEQYF; CDR3 DNA: TGTGCCAGCAGTTTGGGACAGGTCGGTTATTACGAGCAGTACTTC; J gene: TRBJ2-7; clone size: NA; D gene: TRBD1; V gene: TRBV27
CDR3 protein: CSVPGTATQETQYF; CDR3 DNA: TGCAGCGTCCCCGGGACAGCCACCCAAGAGACCCAGTACTTC; J gene: TRBJ2-5; clone size: NA; D gene: TRBD1; V gene: TRBV29-1
CDR3 protein: CASSFYGLGSYEQYF; CDR3 DNA: TGTGCCAGCAGCTTTTACGGGCTGGGCTCCTACGAGCAGTACTTC; J gene: TRBJ2-7; clone size: NA; D gene: NA; V gene: TRBV11-2
CDR3 protein: CASSIGGSYEQYF; CDR3 DNA: TGTGCCAGTAGTATAGGGGGTTCCTACGAGCAGTACTTC; J gene: TRBJ2-7; clone size: NA; D gene: NA; V gene: TRBV19
CDR3 protein: CASRGGTGNGYTF; CDR3 DNA: TGTGCCAGCAGAGGCGGGACAGGGAATGGCTACACCTTC; J gene: TRBJ1-2; clone size: NA; D gene: TRBD1; V gene: TRBV9
CDR3 protein: CASSSTGQGSNETQYF; CDR3 DNA: TGTGCCAGCAGCTCTACCGGACAGGGGAGCAACGAGACCCAGTACTTC; J gene: TRBJ2-5; clone size: NA; D gene: TRBD1; V gene: TRBV13
CDR3 protein: CASSPTVHHVSYNEQFF; CDR3 DNA: TGTGCCAGCAGCCCGACAGTACATCATGTCTCCTACAATGAGCAGTTCTTC; J gene: TRBJ2-1; clone size: NA; D gene: NA; V gene: TRBV5-6
CDR3 protein: CASSLNRDRGSHGELFF; CDR3 DNA: TGTGCCAGCAGCTTGAACCGGGACAGGGGCTCCCACGGGGAGCTGTTTTTT; J gene: TRBJ2-2; clone size: NA; D gene: TRBD1; V gene: TRBV9
CDR3 protein: CASRGDYSNQPQHF; CDR3 DNA: TGTGCCAGTAGGGGGGATTATAGCAATCAGCCCCAGCATTTT; J gene: TRBJ1-5; clone size: NA; D gene: NA; V gene: TRBV19
CDR3 protein: CASGTSGTYEQYF; CDR3 DNA: TGTGCCAGCGGTACTAGCGGGACCTACGAGCAGTACTTC; J gene: TRBJ2-7; clone size: few; D gene: TRBD2; V gene: TRBV6-1
CDR3 protein: CASSAGSFEAFF; CDR3 DNA: TGTGCCAGCAGCGCGGGGAGTTTTGAAGCTTTCTTT; J gene: TRBJ1-1; clone size: NA; D gene: NA; V gene: TRBV7-9
CDR3 protein: CASRGGNTGELFF; CDR3 DNA: TGTGCCAGTAGAGGCGGTAACACCGGGGAGCTGTTTTTT; J gene: TRBJ2-2; clone size: NA; D gene: NA; V gene: TRBV19
CDR3 protein: CASSEYRGGSYNSPLHF; CDR3 DNA: TGTGCCAGCAGTGAATACAGGGGCGGGTCCTATAATTCACCCCTCCACTTT; J gene: TRBJ1-6; clone size: NA; D gene: NA; V gene: TRBV25-1
CDR3 protein: CASSFWREGNEQFF; CDR3 DNA: TGTGCCAGCAGCTTTTGGCGGGAGGGCAATGAGCAGTTCTTC; J gene: TRBJ2-1; clone size: NA; D gene: TRBD2; V gene: TRBV11-2
CDR3 protein: CASSARNRDTQYF; CDR3 DNA: TGTGCCAGCTCTGCCCGGAATAGAGATACGCAGTATTTT; J gene: TRBJ2-3; clone size: NA; D gene: NA; V gene: TRBV18
CDR3 protein: CATSRVAGVGYEQYF; CDR3 DNA: TGTGCCACCAGCAGAGTAGCGGGAGTCGGATACGAGCAGTACTTC; J gene: TRBJ2-7; clone size: NA; D gene: TRBD2; V gene: TRBV15
CDR3 protein: CASAMWARLGETQYF; CDR3 DNA: TGTGCCAGCGCGATGTGGGCCCGACTAGGAGAGACCCAGTACTTC; J gene: TRBJ2-5; clone size: once; D gene: NA; V gene: TRBV27
CDR3 protein: CASSFPTAVAGGYNEQFF; CDR3 DNA: TGTGCCAGCAGCTTCCCAACCGCAGTAGCGGGAGGCTACAATGAGCAGTTCTTC; J gene: TRBJ2-1; clone size: once; D gene: TRBD2; V gene: TRBV7-9
CDR3 protein: CASSIFPFMVNEQFF; CDR3 DNA: TGTGCCAGTAGTATCTTCCCCTTTATGGTCAATGAGCAGTTCTTC; J gene: TRBJ2-1; clone size: NA; D gene: NA; V gene: TRBV19
CDR3 protein: CASSFGRITDTQYF; CDR3 DNA: TGTGCCAGCAGCTTTGGACGGATCACAGATACGCAGTATTTT; J gene: TRBJ2-3; clone size: NA; D gene: NA; V gene: TRBV13
CDR3 protein: CSAPGAYGYTF; CDR3 DNA: TGCAGCGCCCCGGGGGCCTATGGCTACACCTTC; J gene: TRBJ1-2; clone size: NA; D gene: NA; V gene: TRBV29-1
CDR3 protein: CASSSSRDRGNQPQHF; CDR3 DNA: TGTGCCAGCAGTTCGTCCCGGGACAGGGGCAATCAGCCCCAGCATTTT; J gene: TRBJ1-5; clone size: few; D gene: TRBD1; V gene: TRBV27
CDR3 protein: CASSAGSSGNTIYF; CDR3 DNA: TGTGCCAGCAGTGCGGGGAGCTCTGGAAACACCATATATTTT; J gene: TRBJ1-3; clone size: NA; D gene: NA; V gene: TRBV27
CDR3 protein: CASSSRQGYGYTF; CDR3 DNA: TGTGCCAGCAGTTCCCGACAGGGCTATGGCTACACCTTC; J gene: TRBJ1-2; clone size: NA; D gene: TRBD1; V gene: TRBV27
CDR3 protein: CASSQRDSSNQPQHF; CDR3 DNA: TGCGCCAGCAGCCAAAGGGACAGTAGCAATCAGCCCCAGCATTTT; J gene: TRBJ1-5; clone size: NA; D gene: TRBD1; V gene: TRBV4-1
CDR3 protein: CASSPKGGPGEQFF; CDR3 DNA: TGTGCCAGCAGCCCTAAGGGGGGGCCGGGTGAGCAGTTCTTC; J gene: TRBJ2-1; clone size: NA; D gene: NA; V gene: TRBV6-5
CDR3 protein: CASSPPGQWGMNTEAFF; CDR3 DNA: TGCGCCAGCAGCCCTCCGGGACAGTGGGGCATGAACACTGAAGCTTTCTTT; J gene: TRBJ1-1; clone size: NA; D gene: TRBD1; V gene: TRBV4-1
CDR3 protein: CASSLELAGGSTDTQYF; CDR3 DNA: TGTGCCAGCAGCTTAGAACTAGCGGGGGGGAGTACAGATACGCAGTATTTT; J gene: TRBJ2-3; clone size: once; D gene: TRBD2; V gene: TRBV7-6
CDR3 protein: CASSLRGGGGQPQHF; CDR3 DNA: TGTGCCAGCAGTTTAAGGGGCGGGGGTGGGCAGCCCCAGCATTTT; J gene: TRBJ1-5; clone size: once; D gene: NA; V gene: TRBV27
CDR3 protein: CASSFARGLPTDTQYF; CDR3 DNA: TGTGCCAGCAGTTTCGCCCGGGGGCTACCCACAGATACGCAGTATTTT; J gene: TRBJ2-3; clone size: NA; D gene: NA; V gene: TRBV27
CDR3 protein: CASSLGSSGANVLTF; CDR3 DNA: TGTGCCAGCAGCTTAGGTAGCTCTGGGGCCAACGTCCTGACTTTC; J gene: TRBJ2-6; clone size: NA; D gene: NA; V gene: TRBV11-2
CDR3 protein: CASSLSIIGQNTDTQYF; CDR3 DNA: TGTGCCAGCAGCTTGTCGATAATAGGGCAGAACACAGATACGCAGTATTTT; J gene: TRBJ2-3; clone size: NA; D gene: NA; V gene: TRBV11-3
CDR3 protein: CASATGANYGYTF; CDR3 DNA: TGTGCCAGCGCGACAGGGGCTAACTATGGCTACACCTTC; J gene: TRBJ1-2; clone size: NA; D gene: TRBD1; V gene: TRBV27
CDR3 protein: CASSQKTGTASSYNSPLHF; CDR3 DNA: TGCGCCAGCAGCCAGAAGACCGGGACAGCGAGCTCCTATAATTCACCCCTCCACTTT; J gene: TRBJ1-6; clone size: NA; D gene: TRBD1; V gene: TRBV4-1
CDR3 protein: CASSPPVAGGNGELFF; CDR3 DNA: TGTGCCAGCAGTCCCCCGGTGGCAGGGGGCAACGGGGAGCTGTTTTTT; J gene: TRBJ2-2; clone size: NA; D gene: TRBD1; V gene: TRBV27
CDR3 protein: CASSPRGGTYEQYF; CDR3 DNA: TGTGCCAGCAGTCCCCGTGGAGGGACCTACGAGCAGTACTTC; J gene: TRBJ2-7; clone size: NA; D gene: NA; V gene: TRBV28
CDR3 protein: CASSLTGTEYGYTF; CDR3 DNA: TGTGCCAGCAGCTTAACTGGGACAGAGTATGGCTACACCTTC; J gene: TRBJ1-2; clone size: NA; D gene: TRBD1; V gene: TRBV7-3
CDR3 protein: CASSIGTSGYNEQFF; CDR3 DNA: TGTGCCAGTAGTATTGGAACTAGCGGCTACAATGAGCAGTTCTTC; J gene: TRBJ2-1; clone size: NA; D gene: TRBD2; V gene: TRBV19
CDR3 protein: CASSRVENIQYF; CDR3 DNA: TGTGCCAGCAGCAGGGTCGAAAACATTCAGTACTTC; J gene: TRBJ2-4; clone size: NA; D gene: NA; V gene: TRBV9
CDR3 protein: CASSGDHRGQSYEQYF; CDR3 DNA: TGCGCCAGCAGTGGGGACCACAGGGGGCAATCCTACGAGCAGTACTTC; J gene: TRBJ2-7; clone size: NA; D gene: TRBD1; V gene: TRBV10-2
CDR3 protein: CASSEVGNSYEQYF; CDR3 DNA: TGTGCCAGCAGTGAAGTCGGCAACTCCTACGAGCAGTACTTC; J gene: TRBJ2-7; clone size: NA; D gene: NA; V gene: TRBV6-1